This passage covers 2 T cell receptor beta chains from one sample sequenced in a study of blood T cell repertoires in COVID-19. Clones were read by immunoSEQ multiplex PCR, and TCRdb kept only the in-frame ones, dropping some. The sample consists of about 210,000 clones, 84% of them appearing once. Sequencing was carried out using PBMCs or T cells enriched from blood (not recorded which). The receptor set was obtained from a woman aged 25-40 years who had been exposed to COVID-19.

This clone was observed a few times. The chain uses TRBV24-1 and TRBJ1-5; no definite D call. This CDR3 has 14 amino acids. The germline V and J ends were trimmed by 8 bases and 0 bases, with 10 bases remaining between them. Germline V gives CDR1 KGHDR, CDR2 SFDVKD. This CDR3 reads CATKRNYSNQPQHF. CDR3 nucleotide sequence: TGTGCCACCAAGCGGAATTATAGCAATCAGCCCCAGCATTTT.

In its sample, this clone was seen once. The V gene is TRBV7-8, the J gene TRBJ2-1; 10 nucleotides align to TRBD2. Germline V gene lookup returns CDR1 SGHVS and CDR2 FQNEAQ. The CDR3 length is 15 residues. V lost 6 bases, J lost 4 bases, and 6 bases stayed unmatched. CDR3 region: CASSLAGALYNEQFF. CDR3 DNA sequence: TGTGCCAGCAGTCTAGCGGGGGCCTTATACAATGAGCAGTTCTTC.